This TCR beta chain was observed in a study of OX40 agonist ivuxolimab in advanced cancers. Whole-study context: Ivuxolimab, which is an agonistic anti-OX40 (CD134) antibody, was administered to the patients. From 23 to 79 years was the age range, with a mean of approximately 58 years, and approximately 84% were male.

Some clones are missing from TCRdb's copy, which holds only in-frame ones; the method was immunoSEQ multiplex PCR. The sample carries some 66,000 clones, roughly 80% recorded once. CDR3 length equals 13 residues. Germline CDR1 and CDR2: LNHDA and SQIVND (reference sequence). V lost 4 bases to trimming and J lost 5 bases, with 8 bases between them. Enrollment shut out patients with autoimmune disease history or systemic immunosuppression. This sequence was found in an adult with an advanced solid tumor such as melanoma, head and neck, liver or kidney cancer. This sample comprised CD4+ or CD8+ T cells sorted from blood, obtained in a trial of the OX40 agonist ivuxolimab. The gene calls are TRBV19 and TRBJ1-4; D not certain. The CDR3 spells CASSSQGNEKLFF. CDR3 sequence (DNA): TGTGCCAGTAGTAGTCAAGGAAATGAAAAACTGTTTTTT.